This passage covers 26 T cell receptor beta chains from one sample sequenced in a study of cytomegalovirus exposure and HLA in healthy donors. The PCR made use of 60 Vbeta and 13 Jbeta primers. Assay: immunoSEQ multiplex PCR; the TCRdb copy retains only in-frame clones and omits some. The sample records about 86,000 clones, almost 80% being singletons. The source material was PBMCs. Receptors were obtained from a female donor in good health and CMV-seronegative.

This sequence joins TRBV4-3 and TRBJ2-3, with D perhaps matching TRBD2 (6 bases). CDR3 size: 16 residues. The V gene's germline CDR1 is LGHNA and CDR2 YSLEER. Trimming shortened V by 0 bases and J by 4 bases, and 14 bases separated the two germline ends. The CDR3 here is CASSQDRPPSADTQYF. In DNA form, the CDR3 reads TGCGCCAGCAGCCAAGATCGGCCCCCTAGCGCAGATACGCAGTATTTT.

With regard to this clone: The junction differs from germline at one of its ends, possibly a read error. The chain has TRBV7-7 and TRBJ1-1; D not certain. Per germline, CDR1 SSHAT and CDR2 FNYEAQ (reference sequence). CDR3 size: 13 residues. The CDR3 region is CASSMTWETEAFF. The CDR3 coding sequence is TGTGCTAGCAGCATGACTTGGGAGACTGAAGCTTTCTTT.

This sequence joins TRBV2 and TRBJ2-1, with 8 bases that match TRBD1. CDR3 length equals 15 residues. J gave up 0 bases and V 6 bases, and 4 bases lay outside the gene matches. Germline CDR1 and CDR2: SNHLY and FYNNEI. CDR3 loop: CASRDRVGSYNEQFF. The CDR3 bases are TGTGCCAGCAGGGACAGGGTTGGCTCCTACAATGAGCAGTTCTTC.

The chain links TRBV20-1 to TRBJ1-2; D gene unclear. The germline CDR1 and CDR2 sequences are DFQATT and SNEGSKA (reference sequence). CDR3 length: 11 amino acids. Trimming removed 3 bases at V and 6 bases at J, with 8 bases between. In DNA, the CDR3 is TGCAGTGCTAGTATGGGCAATGGCTACACCTTC. Residues: CSASMGNGYTF.

This chain uses TRBV19 with TRBJ1-5; unclear D gene. The germline V gene encodes CDR1 LNHDA and CDR2 SQIVND (reference sequence). CDR3 length: 15 amino acids. Trimming shortened V by 1 base and J by 0 bases, and 7 bases separated the two germline ends. This CDR3 reads CASSIVQHSNQPQHF. Written as DNA, the CDR3 is TGTGCCAGTAGTATAGTACAGCATAGCAATCAGCCCCAGCATTTT.

The rearrangement uses TRBV19 and TRBJ1-5; TRBD1 agrees at 7 bases. This CDR3 has 13 amino acids. Germline V gene data show CDR1 as LNHDA and CDR2 as SQIVND (reference sequence). The trim removed 8 bases at V and 4 bases at J, leaving 5 bases unmatched. The CDR3 spells CASHNRGNQPQHF. CDR3 sequence (DNA): TGTGCCAGTCATAACAGGGGAAATCAGCCCCAGCATTTT.

The chain joins TRBV10-2 to TRBJ2-5, with a tentative D call TRBD2 (5 bases). The length of the CDR3 is 13 residues. Germline assignment: CDR1 WSHSY and CDR2 SAAADI. Trimming took off 8 bases at V and 3 bases at J, with 13 bases between the two ends. CDR3 protein: CASRRSAEETQYF. CDR3 DNA sequence: TGCGCCAGCCGCAGGTCAGCGGAAGAGACCCAGTACTTC.

The chain has TRBV27 and TRBJ2-5, with 8 positions matching TRBD2. J was trimmed by 4 bases and V by 5 bases; bases with no gene match: 15. Germline V gene lookup returns CDR1 MNHEY and CDR2 SMNVEV (reference sequence). CDR3 size: 17 residues. The CDR3 region is CASSGINIAGSLETQYF. In DNA form, the CDR3 reads TGTGCCAGCAGTGGTATAAATATAGCGGGAAGCCTAGAGACCCAGTACTTC.

The V gene is TRBV10-1, the J gene TRBJ2-3, with 7 bases fitting TRBD2. Germline loops: CDR1 WNHNN, CDR2 SYGVQD (reference sequence). CDR3 size: 14 residues. V lost 3 bases, J lost 6 bases, and 6 bases stayed unmatched. The CDR3 DNA sequence: TGCGCCAGCAGTGAAAGCGGGGCTGGGGATACGCAGTATTTT. Protein product: CASSESGAGDTQYF.

The rearrangement joins TRBV7-8 to TRBJ2-1, with 9 positions matching TRBD2. The V gene's germline CDR1 is SGHVS and CDR2 FQNEAQ. This CDR3 is built from 16 residues. V shed 1 base, J shed 4 bases, and the junction held 5 bases outside the gene matches. The CDR3 DNA follows: TGTGCCAGCAGCTTAGTAGGCCTAGCGGGATACAATGAGCAGTTCTTC. The encoded protein is CASSLVGLAGYNEQFF.

This chain links TRBV6-5 with TRBJ2-7, with D possibly matching TRBD1 (6 bases). Trimming stripped 4 bases from V and 8 bases from J, with 21 bases between. The CDR3 is made up of 15 amino acids. Germline values: CDR1 MNHEY, CDR2 SVGAGI. The CDR3 reads CASSSGTGTAEKQYF. CDR3 coding DNA: TGTGCCAGCAGTTCCGGAACAGGGACCGCCGAGAAGCAGTACTTC.

The CDR3 region is CASSPPGGYNEQFF. The CDR3 DNA follows: TGTGCCAGCAGCCCCCCGGGGGGGTACAATGAGCAGTTCTTC. The genes are TRBV11-2 and TRBJ2-1, with 8 nucleotides matching TRBD2. The junction had 4 bases not matched to a gene; V was cut back by 5 bases and J by 4 bases. CDR3 length: 14 amino acids. CDR1 SGHAT and CDR2 FQNNGV come from the germline V gene.

The V gene is TRBV27, the J gene TRBJ1-1; 8 positions agree with TRBD1. The trim removed 2 bases at V and 1 base at J, leaving 3 bases unmatched. Germline V gene lookup returns CDR1 MNHEY and CDR2 SMNVEV (reference sequence). CDR3 length: 15 residues. CDR3 DNA: TGTGCCAGCAGTTTACAGGGGGCGACGAACACTGAAGCTTTCTTT. It yields the protein CASSLQGATNTEAFF.

The chain uses TRBV6-1 and TRBJ2-1; TRBD2 agrees at 11 bases. The V segment lost 8 bases and the J segment 4 bases; nucleotides outside the gene matches: 7. The CDR3 spans 15 residues. Germline V gene data show CDR1 as MNHNS and CDR2 as SASEGT. The CDR3 sequence: CASRVWTSGYNEQFF. DNA for the CDR3: TGTGCCAGCCGGGTTTGGACTAGCGGGTACAATGAGCAGTTCTTC.

This chain links TRBV5-1 with TRBJ1-1, with D maybe TRBD1 (5 bases). The CDR3 is made up of 14 amino acids. Germline V CDR1 and CDR2: SGHRS, YFSETQ. V was pared by 0 bases and J by 3 bases, with 9 bases between. The CDR3 coding sequence is TGCGCCAGCAGCTTGGGGGGGGAGCACACTGAAGCTTTCTTT. This translates into CASSLGGEHTEAFF. The full variable domain, with the rest looked up from reference TRBV5-1 and TRBJ1-1, is KAGVTQTPRYLIKTRGQQVTLSCSPISGHRSVSWYQQTPGQGLQFLFEYFSETQRNKGNFPGRFSGRQFSNSRSEMNVSTLELGDSALYLCASSLGGEHTEAFFGQGTRLTVV.

This clone turned up a few times. The chain employs TRBV19 and TRBJ2-7; D might be TRBD1 (6 bases). The ends were cut back, 4 bases at V and 3 bases at J, with 13 bases in the middle. Germline CDR1 LNHDA, CDR2 SQIVND (reference sequence). CDR3 length equals 14 residues. CDR3 sequence (DNA): TGTGCCAGTAGTAACGACAGGCTGAGCTACGAGCAGTACTTC. Encoded protein: CASSNDRLSYEQYF.

The chain recombines TRBV25-1 with TRBJ1-5; 7 positions agree with TRBD1. The CDR3 is 14 residues long. The germline gives CDR1 MGHDK, CDR2 SYGVNS. Trimming at V came to 4 bases and at J to 5 bases, leaving 5 bases not matched to a gene. The CDR3 DNA follows: TGTGCCAGCAGTGGTAAACAGGGGCATCAGCCCCAGCATTTT. This encodes CASSGKQGHQPQHF.

This chain uses TRBV10-2 with TRBJ2-7; D perhaps matches TRBD1 (5 bases). This CDR3 spans 17 amino acids. Trimming cost V 6 bases and J 2 bases, with 23 bases left between them. Germline V lookup: CDR1 WSHSY, CDR2 SAAADI. CDR3 nucleotides: TGCGCCAGCAGGCACTCGAGGCTAACAGGATCAACCTACGAGCAGTACTTC. It yields the protein CASRHSRLTGSTYEQYF.

As regards this clone: One junction end does not reproduce the germline sequence, and a read error may be involved. The V and J genes are TRBV7-9 and TRBJ1-2, with D unresolved. Looked up from germline, CDR1 is SEHNR and CDR2 is FQNEAQ (reference sequence). The CDR3 is made up of 14 amino acids. CDR3 region: CASSTSSGRYGYSF. As DNA, the CDR3 is TGTGCCAGCAGCACATCATCGGGGAGATACGGCTACTCCTTC. The whole variable domain, filled in from reference TRBV7-9 and TRBJ1-2, reads DTGVSQNPRHKITKRGQNVTFRCDPISEHNRLYWYRQTLGQGPEFLTYFQNEAQLEKSRLLSDRFSAERPKGSFSTLEIQRTEQGDSAMYLCASSTSSGRYGYSFGSGTRLTVV.

As DNA, the CDR3 is TGTGCCAGCACCTATTCCCCCATGACAGGGCAAGAGACCCAGTACTTC. Its translation is CASTYSPMTGQETQYF. V and J are TRBV28 and TRBJ2-5, with 7 bases aligning to TRBD1. CDR1 and CDR2 (germline): MDHEN, SYDVKM. V gave up 7 bases and J gave up 2 bases; unmatched junction bases: 13. This CDR3 region has 16 residues. Looking up the rest from reference TRBV28 and TRBJ2-5 gives the full variable domain: DVKVTQSSRYLVKRTGEKVFLECVQDMDHENMFWYRQDPGLGLRLIYFSYDVKMKEKGDIPEGYSVSREKKERFSLILESASTNQTSMYLCASTYSPMTGQETQYFGPGTRLLVL.

This clone was seen a few times. The rearrangement links TRBV19 to TRBJ2-1; TRBD2 matches at 9 bases. CDR1 and CDR2 (germline): LNHDA, SQIVND (reference sequence). This CDR3 is built from 18 residues. V was clipped by 0 bases and J by 0 bases; unmatched bases: 6. This CDR3 is CASSIDHLAGSSYNEQFF. The CDR3 nucleotides are TGTGCCAGTAGTATAGACCACCTAGCGGGAAGCTCCTACAATGAGCAGTTCTTC.

The chain couples TRBV28 to TRBJ2-3; 9 bases align to TRBD2. The CDR3 has 14 residues. Germline lookup yields CDR1 MDHEN and CDR2 SYDVKM. The J segment lost 2 bases and the V segment lost 6 bases, leaving 3 bases of the junction unmatched. This chain's CDR3 is CASRAGGNTDTQYF. The DNA of the CDR3 is TGTGCCAGCAGAGCGGGAGGTAACACAGATACGCAGTATTTT.

This sequence joins TRBV6-5 and TRBJ2-5; 9 bases line up with TRBD1. CDR3 size: 15 residues. CDR1 MNHEY and CDR2 SVGAGI come from the germline V gene. The ends lost 2 bases at V and 4 bases at J; junction bases unmatched: 5. The CDR3 loop is CASSYVGQGRETQYF. In DNA form, the CDR3 reads TGTGCCAGCAGTTACGTCGGACAGGGGCGAGAGACCCAGTACTTC.

This chain links TRBV27 with TRBJ2-5; 7 bases fit TRBD2. The CDR3 spans 15 residues. V lost 5 bases and J lost 1; bases outside the gene matches: 7. Per the germline V gene, CDR1 is MNHEY and CDR2 is SMNVEV (reference sequence). DNA of the CDR3: TGTGCCAGCAGTCCTCTCGGGGGGTTCCAAGAGACCCAGTACTTC. Translating gives CASSPLGGFQETQYF.

This clone was seen only a few times. The J gene is TRBJ1-1, the V gene TRBV5-1, with 8 bases fitting TRBD1. CDR3 length: 14 residues. V shed 0 bases, J shed 6 bases, and the junction held 4 bases outside the gene matches. CDR1 and CDR2 (germline): SGHRS, YFSETQ. CDR3: CASSLGGQGSEAFF. CDR3 nucleotide sequence: TGCGCCAGCAGCTTGGGAGGACAGGGATCTGAAGCTTTCTTT.

The genes are TRBV5-1 and TRBJ2-7, with D maybe TRBD2 (5 bases). Germline V gene sequence: CDR1 SGHRS, CDR2 YFSETQ. The CDR3 loop spans 11 amino acids. Trimming cost V 7 bases and J 1 base, with 6 bases left between them. For the CDR3, the DNA is TGCGCCAGCCGGAGGTCCTACGAGCAGTACTTC. It yields the protein CASRRSYEQYF.